One and the same sample provided the 28 T cell receptor beta chains below, sequenced in a study of blood T cell repertoires in COVID-19. TCRdb keeps only in-frame clones here, not all; method: immunoSEQ multiplex PCR. The table has some 420,000 clones, 85% to 90% seen once. Sequences were obtained from PBMCs or T cells enriched from blood (not recorded which). Receptors were obtained from a man younger than 45 who had recovered from COVID-19.

The chain couples TRBV5-1 to TRBJ2-5, with TRBD2 matching 7 bases. This CDR3 is 16 amino acids long. Germline V gene sequence: CDR1 SGHRS, CDR2 YFSETQ. V lost 0 bases, J lost 5 bases, and 10 bases stayed unmatched. CDR3 coding DNA: TGCGCCAGCAGCTTGGGGGCTAGCGGCTTTTCGGAGACCCAGTACTTC. Residues: CASSLGASGFSETQYF.

The gene calls are TRBV28 and TRBJ1-2, with TRBD1 matching over 7 bases. V shed 2 bases, J shed 8 bases, and the junction held 2 bases outside the gene matches. The CDR3 contains 12 residues. In germline, CDR1 is MDHEN, CDR2 SYDVKM. CDR3 in amino acids: CASSLDRAGYTF. The CDR3 nucleotides read TGTGCCAGCAGTTTAGACAGGGCCGGCTACACCTTC.

The rearrangement links TRBV2 to TRBJ2-5; tentative D call: TRBD2 (6 bases). The length of the CDR3 is 16 residues. Trimming took off 3 bases at V and 5 bases at J, with 19 bases between the two ends. Germline CDR1 is SNHLY and CDR2 is FYNNEI. For the CDR3, the DNA is TGTGCCAGCAGTGAGAACGGGGAGGTCGAGGGGGAGACCCAGTACTTC. Translation gives CASSENGEVEGETQYF.

The chain is built from TRBV5-6 and TRBJ2-7; 7 positions agree with TRBD2. From germline, CDR1 is SGHDT and CDR2 YYEEEE. This CDR3 has 13 residues. J was trimmed by 3 bases and V by 1 base; bases with no gene match: 1. The CDR3 DNA is TGTGCCAGCAGCTTGTGGACTAGCTACGAGCAGTACTTC. Its protein product is CASSLWTSYEQYF.

This rearrangement joins TRBV5-4 to TRBJ2-3, with a weak D call TRBD2 (6 bases). The CDR3 extends over 16 amino acids. CDR1 and CDR2 from the germline V gene are SGHNT and YYREEE (reference sequence). V lost 3 bases and J lost 1, with 15 bases in between. The CDR3 nucleotides are TGTGCCAGCAGCTCGTTGGGGGAGGTGGGCACAGATACGCAGTATTTT. Protein: CASSSLGEVGTDTQYF.

CDR3 residues: CASSSQGAQGNYGYTF. The CDR3 DNA sequence: TGCGCCAGCAGCTCACAGGGGGCGCAGGGTAACTATGGCTACACCTTC. This rearrangement joins TRBV5-1 to TRBJ1-2, with 9 bases lining up with TRBD1. This CDR3 spans 16 amino acids. Germline values: CDR1 SGHRS, CDR2 YFSETQ. V lost 3 bases to trimming and J lost 1 base; unmatched junction nucleotides: 7.

This chain links TRBV5-1 with TRBJ1-1, with D tentatively TRBD1 (5 bases). The V end lost 7 bases, the J end lost 5 bases, and 18 bases lay between the germline ends. Germline V CDR1 and CDR2: SGHRS, YFSETQ. This CDR3 contains 14 residues. The CDR3 sequence is CASAGGDHSTEAFF. The CDR3 DNA sequence: TGCGCCAGCGCGGGGGGAGACCACTCTACTGAAGCTTTCTTT.

The chain recombines TRBV4-1 with TRBJ1-1; D is unclear. The CDR3 loop spans 15 amino acids. The V end was cut by 1 base, the J end by 4 bases, with 13 bases between. CDR1 is MGHRA, CDR2 YSYEKL, per germline. The CDR3, as DNA: TGCGCCAGCAGCCAAGTTTCGGGTTTAGGCACTGAAGCTTTCTTT. It encodes CASSQVSGLGTEAFF.

V and J are TRBV5-5 and TRBJ2-3; 7 bases are shared with TRBD1. This CDR3 has 16 amino acids. The J segment lost 5 bases and the V segment lost 7 bases, leaving 16 bases of the junction unmatched. Per germline, CDR1 SGHKS and CDR2 YYEKEE (reference sequence). CDR3 nucleotide sequence: TGTGCCAGCTTGTCCGGGTCCAAAGGGGGCCAAGATACGCAGTATTTT. Protein product: CASLSGSKGGQDTQYF.

This chain links TRBV2 with TRBJ1-6; the D is unclear. The CDR3 is 14 amino acids. CDR1 SNHLY and CDR2 FYNNEI come from the germline V gene. Trimming took off 4 bases at V and 8 bases at J, with 12 bases between the two ends. The DNA of the CDR3 is TGTGCCAGCAGTGTTGAGGGCTCGGATTCACCCCTCCACTTT. Encoded protein: CASSVEGSDSPLHF.

This clone is a singleton in its sample. The chain links TRBV6-5 to TRBJ1-2, with D perhaps TRBD1 (5 bases). The CDR3 totals 11 residues. The germline V and J ends were trimmed by 5 bases and 5 bases, with 6 bases remaining between them. Germline V gene lookup returns CDR1 MNHEY and CDR2 SVGAGI. In nucleotides, the CDR3 is TGTGCCAGCAGTCGGACATATGGCTACACCTTC. Amino acid sequence: CASSRTYGYTF.

The chain employs TRBV5-1 and TRBJ1-2, with D unclear. V was clipped by 2 bases and J by 4 bases, with 9 bases between them. There are 13 residues in the CDR3. Germline CDR1 SGHRS, CDR2 YFSETQ. CDR3 amino acids: CASSLQISYGYTF. The CDR3 nucleotides read TGCGCCAGCAGCTTACAGATATCCTATGGCTACACCTTC.

The chain links TRBV7-8 to TRBJ1-2; maybe TRBD1 (5 bases). Trimming cost V 3 bases and J 4 bases, with 12 bases left between them. The CDR3 consists of 14 residues. Looked up from germline, CDR1 is SGHVS and CDR2 is FQNEAQ. The CDR3 sequence: CASSLGLGSYGYTF. CDR3 coding DNA: TGTGCCAGCAGCTTGGGACTGGGCTCCTATGGCTACACCTTC.

This clone was seen once. This chain joins TRBV6-5 and TRBJ2-4, with D maybe TRBD1 (5 bases). The V gene lost 4 bases and the J gene lost 7 bases, with 8 bases spanning the gap. The germline CDR1 and CDR2 sequences are MNHEY and SVGAGI. The CDR3 runs to 12 residues. CDR3 sequence: CASSSGKNIQYF. The CDR3 DNA sequence: TGTGCCAGCAGTTCAGGGAAGAACATTCAGTACTTC.

The chain has TRBV18 and TRBJ1-6, with D possibly matching TRBD1 (6 bases). The CDR3 extends over 15 amino acids. The V end was cut by 5 bases, the J end by 5 bases, with 13 bases between. Germline CDR1 KGHSH, CDR2 LQKENI. The CDR3 sequence is CASSELQGDNSPLHF. For the CDR3, the DNA is TGTGCCAGCTCAGAGCTACAGGGAGATAATTCACCCCTCCACTTT.

The J gene is TRBJ2-3, the V gene TRBV6-5, with D uncertain. Germline CDR1 reads MNHEY; CDR2 reads SVGAGI. The CDR3 extends over 12 amino acids. V was clipped by 7 bases and J by 3 bases, with 8 bases between them. The CDR3 region is CASTFVTDTQYF. As DNA, the CDR3 is TGTGCCAGCACCTTTGTAACAGATACGCAGTATTTT.

J is TRBJ1-2 and V is TRBV29-1; TRBD1 matches 8 bases. V lost 4 bases to trimming and J lost 3 bases; unmatched junction nucleotides: 1. The CDR3 loop spans 12 amino acids. Germline values: CDR1 SQVTM, CDR2 ANQGSEA. The CDR3 nucleotides are TGCAGCGTTGTACAGGGGGACTATGGCTACACCTTC. This sequence encodes CSVVQGDYGYTF.

The J gene is TRBJ2-3, the V gene TRBV5-1, with 9 positions matching TRBD1. This CDR3 has 14 residues. J was trimmed by 6 bases and V by 5 bases; bases with no gene match: 7. Germline values: CDR1 SGHRS, CDR2 YFSETQ. The CDR3 protein is CASSSGQGYDTQYF. CDR3 DNA sequence: TGCGCCAGCAGTTCGGGACAGGGATATGATACGCAGTATTTT.

The rearrangement joins TRBV7-9 to TRBJ1-1; TRBD1 agrees at 10 bases. Germline V CDR1 and CDR2: SEHNR, FQNEAQ (reference sequence). This CDR3 has 15 residues. The J segment lost 3 bases and the V segment lost 7 bases, leaving 8 bases of the junction unmatched. The CDR3 DNA follows: TGTGCCAGCATTCCGACAGGGGGCGCGTACACTGAAGCTTTCTTT. Amino acids: CASIPTGGAYTEAFF.

The chain combines TRBV27 with TRBJ2-7; TRBD2 matches 7 bases. The CDR3 has 14 residues. The germline V gene encodes CDR1 MNHEY and CDR2 SMNVEV (reference sequence). J lost 1 base, V lost 3 bases, and 3 bases had no gene match. The CDR3 is CASSFSSGSYEQYF. The CDR3 region has the DNA TGTGCCAGCAGTTTCTCTAGCGGATCCTACGAGCAGTACTTC.

Comments on this clone: In the same sample, other DNA sequences code for this CDR3. J is TRBJ1-2 and V is TRBV5-1; D might be TRBD1 (5 bases). Germline assignment: CDR1 SGHRS and CDR2 YFSETQ. There are 13 residues in the CDR3. V was cut by 4 bases and J by 2 bases, with 9 bases left in between. The CDR3 DNA sequence: TGCGCCAGCAGCCCGGGGGGGAACTATGGCTACACCTTC. It yields the protein CASSPGGNYGYTF.

The chain combines TRBV5-1 with TRBJ1-1, with 7 bases that match TRBD1. The CDR3 is made up of 16 amino acids. Germline V gives CDR1 SGHRS, CDR2 YFSETQ. Germline trimming cut 0 bases from V and 1 base from J; bases unmatched to any gene: 6. As DNA, the CDR3 is TGCGCCAGCAGCTTGGGACAGGGCCTAGGGAACACTGAAGCTTTCTTT. Amino acids: CASSLGQGLGNTEAFF.

The V call is TRBV29-1, the J call TRBJ2-1; 9 bases are a match to TRBD1. The CDR3 is made up of 14 amino acids. Germline CDR1 SQVTM, CDR2 ANQGSEA. Germline trimming cut 5 bases from V and 2 bases from J; bases unmatched to any gene: 4. CDR3 residues: CSVPGQGTYNEQFF. CDR3 DNA: TGCAGCGTTCCGGGACAGGGTACCTACAATGAGCAGTTCTTC.

The chain recombines TRBV27 with TRBJ2-7; 7 positions match TRBD2. The CDR3 has 14 amino acids. Germline CDR1 reads MNHEY; CDR2 reads SMNVEV (reference sequence). V lost 5 bases to trimming and J lost 0 bases; unmatched junction nucleotides: 4. The CDR3 DNA reads as TGTGCCAGCAGTCAGACTAGCTCCTCCTACGAGCAGTACTTC. Residues: CASSQTSSSYEQYF.

The chain is built from TRBV18 and TRBJ2-2; maybe TRBD1 (5 bases). From germline, CDR1 is KGHSH and CDR2 LQKENI. Trimming stripped 3 bases from V and 2 bases from J, with 13 bases between. This CDR3 region has 16 residues. DNA for the CDR3: TGTGCCAGCTCACCGCAAGACAGTTTCAACACCGGGGAGCTGTTTTTT. Its protein is CASSPQDSFNTGELFF.

This sequence joins TRBV25-1 and TRBJ2-5, with 11 nucleotides matching TRBD1. With 10 bases clipped from V and 4 bases from J, the junction kept 2 bases outside the gene matches. The CDR3 runs to 12 residues. Germline V gene lookup returns CDR1 MGHDK and CDR2 SYGVNS. CDR3 nucleotides: TGTGCCACGGGACAGGGGGGAGAGACCCAGTACTTC. It translates to CATGQGGETQYF.

The chain combines TRBV2 with TRBJ1-4; 9 nucleotides agree with TRBD1. V shed 11 bases, J shed 0 bases, and the junction held 10 bases outside the gene matches. This CDR3 region has 16 residues. Germline V lookup: CDR1 SNHLY, CDR2 FYNNEI. The CDR3 here is CASSGQGYATNEKLFF. The CDR3 DNA reads TGTGCCTCCTCGGGACAGGGATATGCAACTAATGAAAAACTGTTTTTT.

The rearrangement links TRBV7-6 to TRBJ2-3; TRBD2 aligns across 11 bases. The trim removed 5 bases at V and 2 bases at J, leaving 9 bases unmatched. The germline V gene has CDR1 SGHVS and CDR2 FNYEAQ. The CDR3 extends over 17 amino acids. The CDR3 is CASSPGASGRLTDTQYF. Here the CDR3 DNA reads TGTGCCAGCAGCCCAGGGGCTAGCGGGAGGCTCACAGATACGCAGTATTTT. Full variable domain (remainder filled in from reference TRBV7-6 and TRBJ2-3): GAGVSQSPRYKVTKRGQDVALRCDPISGHVSLYWYRQALGQGPEFLTYFNYEAQQDKSGLPNDRFSAERPEGSISTLTIQRTEQRDSAMYRCASSPGASGRLTDTQYFGPGTRLTVL.